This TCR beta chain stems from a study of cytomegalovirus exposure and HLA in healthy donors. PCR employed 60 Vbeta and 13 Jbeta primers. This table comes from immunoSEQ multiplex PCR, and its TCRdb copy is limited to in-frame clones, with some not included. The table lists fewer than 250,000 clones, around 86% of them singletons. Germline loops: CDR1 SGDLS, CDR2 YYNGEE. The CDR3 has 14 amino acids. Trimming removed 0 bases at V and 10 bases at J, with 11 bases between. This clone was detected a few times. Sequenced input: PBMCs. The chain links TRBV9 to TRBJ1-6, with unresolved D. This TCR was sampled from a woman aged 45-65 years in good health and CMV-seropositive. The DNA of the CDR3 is TGTGCCAGCAGCGTAGGCCCATCTAGATCACCCCTCCACTTT. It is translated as CASSVGPSRSPLHF.